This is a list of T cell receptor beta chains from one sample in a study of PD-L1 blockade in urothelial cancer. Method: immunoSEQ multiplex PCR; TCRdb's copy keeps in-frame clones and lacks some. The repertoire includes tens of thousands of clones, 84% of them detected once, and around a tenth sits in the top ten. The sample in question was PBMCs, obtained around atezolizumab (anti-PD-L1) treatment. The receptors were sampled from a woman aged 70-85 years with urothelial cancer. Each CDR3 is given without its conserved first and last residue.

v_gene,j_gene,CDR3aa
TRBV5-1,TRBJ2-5,ASSLGGTGQETQY
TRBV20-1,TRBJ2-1,SARLGQGRF
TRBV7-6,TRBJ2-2,ASSKTLVTNTGELF
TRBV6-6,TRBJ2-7,ASSYGQAITYEQY
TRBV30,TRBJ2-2,AWSAGTLNTGELF
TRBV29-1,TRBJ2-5,SVEEAGVETQY
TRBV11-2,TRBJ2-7,ASSRPGQGTYEQY
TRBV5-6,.,ASSPLAGGSRSEQY
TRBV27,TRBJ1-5,ASSQTGQGASQPQH
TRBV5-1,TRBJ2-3,ASSLDGGAADTQY